Each of the 17 T cell receptor beta chains below was sequenced from the same sample in a study of T cells in Graves' hyperthyroidism and ophthalmopathy. Researchers took RNA transcripts and amplified the TCR beta CDR3 regions from them. RT-PCR in the first round (using the HTBI primer set) targeted the TCR CDR3. From the multiplex PCR reads, TCRdb called clonotypes with MiXCR, one entry per CDR3 protein. The data hold roughly 38,000 distinct CDR3 sequences, with about 49% observed a single time. Sequencing was carried out using blood. Every receptor here comes from a woman aged 50 to 60 with Graves' hyperthyroidism that later progressed to Graves' ophthalmopathy.

This clonotype was detected many times. The chain combines TRBV11-2 with TRBJ2-7; weak D call: TRBD2 (6 bases). Germline lookup yields CDR1 SGHAT and CDR2 FQNNGV. Between the trimmed V and J ends, which lost 1 base and 9 bases, there was a span of 13 bases. CDR3 size: 13 residues. This CDR3 reads CASSLVGAGWQYF. The CDR3 bases are TGTGCCAGCAGCTTAGTTGGTGCGGGATGGCAGTACTTC.

The V call is TRBV2, the J call TRBJ2-7; 7 nucleotides match TRBD1. Germline V gene data show CDR1 as SNHLY and CDR2 as FYNNEI. V shed 10 bases and J 6 bases; nucleotides not matched to a gene: 9. The CDR3 spans 12 residues. The CDR3, as DNA: TGTGCCATAGACAGGGAGATCGTCGAGCAGTACTTC. This encodes CAIDREIVEQYF. The full variable domain, rest sourced from reference TRBV2 and TRBJ2-7, is EPEVTQTPSHQVTQMGQEVILRCVPISNHLYFYWYRQILGQKVEFLVSFYNNEISEKSEIFDDQFSVERPDGSNFTLKIRSTKLEDSAMYFCAIDREIVEQYFGPGTRLTVT.

This clonotype appeared many times. The rearrangement links TRBV5-1 to TRBJ1-1; possible D gene TRBD1, 6 bases. Per germline, CDR1 SGHRS and CDR2 YFSETQ. V was pared by 0 bases and J by 10 bases, with 19 bases between. The length of the CDR3 is 15 residues. The CDR3 here is CASSLGDRRGEGAFF. CDR3 bases: TGCGCCAGCAGCTTGGGTGACAGGCGTGGGGAGGGAGCTTTCTTT.

This clonotype was observed at least ten times. J is TRBJ2-1 and V is TRBV6-5; 7 bases are a match to TRBD2. In germline, CDR1 is MNHEY, CDR2 SVGAGI. This CDR3 contains 17 residues. With 3 bases clipped from V and 3 bases from J, the junction kept 11 bases outside the gene matches. The CDR3 sequence is CASSYSPPSGVYNEQFF. Here the CDR3 DNA reads TGTGCCAGCAGTTATTCCCCCCCCAGCGGGGTCTACAATGAGCAGTTCTTC.

The J gene is TRBJ2-7, the V gene TRBV20-1; 12 positions agree with TRBD2. This CDR3 spans 15 amino acids. CDR1 and CDR2 from the germline V gene are DFQATT and SNEGSKA (reference sequence). V lost 1 base to trimming and J lost 2 bases; unmatched junction nucleotides: 3. The CDR3 DNA reads TGCAGTGCTAGAGGACTAGCGGGAGTAACCTACGAGCAGTACTTC. As protein: CSARGLAGVTYEQYF.

This clonotype was seen at least ten times. The rearrangement uses TRBV20-1 and TRBJ2-2; D unresolved. Trimming took 6 bases from V and 0 from J, leaving 11 bases between them. The CDR3 sequence is 14 residues long. Germline V lookup: CDR1 DFQATT, CDR2 SNEGSKA (reference sequence). Written as DNA, the CDR3 is TGCAGTGCCGTAGACTGGTCGAACACCGGGGAGCTGTTTTTT. It encodes CSAVDWSNTGELFF.

This clonotype was seen repeatedly, ten times or more. The V call is TRBV20-1, the J call TRBJ1-1; D gene ambiguous. Trimming took 3 bases from V and 4 from J, leaving 12 bases between them. The germline CDR1 and CDR2 sequences are DFQATT and SNEGSKA (reference sequence). CDR3 length: 13 residues. CDR3 in amino acids: CSASLVAFTEAFF. In nucleotides, the CDR3 is TGCAGTGCTAGTCTGGTAGCGTTCACTGAAGCTTTCTTT.

This clonotype turned up a few times. The chain has TRBV20-1 and TRBJ2-5, with 12 bases lining up with TRBD1. This CDR3 is built from 14 residues. Germline lookup yields CDR1 DFQATT and CDR2 SNEGSKA (reference sequence). V was pared by 6 bases and J by 5 bases, with 7 bases of the junction left unmatched. In DNA, the CDR3 is TGCAGTGCGCCCCGGGACAGGGGGCGGGAGACCCAGTACTTC. Its translation is CSAPRDRGRETQYF.

This clonotype was observed a single time. J is TRBJ1-1 and V is TRBV7-9; 9 bases fit TRBD1. V dropped 0 bases and J dropped 4; count of bases not matched to a gene: 0. Germline V gene sequence: CDR1 SEHNR, CDR2 FQNEAQ (reference sequence). The CDR3 is 14 amino acids. The CDR3 DNA reads as TGTGCCAGCAGCTTAGCGACAGGGGGCACTGAAGCTTTCTTT. It codes for CASSLATGGTEAFF.

This clonotype has ten or more counts. This chain connects TRBV29-1 to TRBJ2-3, with 7 bases fitting TRBD2. J was trimmed by 4 bases and V by 5 bases; bases with no gene match: 15. The CDR3 is 16 residues long. Per the germline V gene, CDR1 is SQVTM and CDR2 is ANQGSEA. DNA of the CDR3: TGCAGCGTTTTACCCCTGGGCGGGAGAATACCAGATACGCAGTATTTT. Amino acids: CSVLPLGGRIPDTQYF.

Only one count was recorded for this clonotype. At one of its ends the junction is not consistent with the germline gene, which may arise from a read error. The rearrangement joins TRBV7-3 to TRBJ1-4, with D uncertain. Looked up from germline, CDR1 is SGHTA and CDR2 is FQGTGA. This CDR3 has 14 amino acids. As DNA, the CDR3 is TGTGCCTGCAGCCCACAGCCAACTCATGAAAAACCGTTTTTT. It encodes CACSPQPTHEKPFF.

In its sample, this clonotype ranks as medium-sized. This chain uses TRBV20-1 with TRBJ2-7, with a tentative D call TRBD1 (5 bases). Germline CDR1 and CDR2: DFQATT and SNEGSKA (reference sequence). The ends were cut back, 0 bases at V and 4 bases at J, with 10 bases in the middle. The CDR3 spans 13 residues. Here the CDR3 reads CSARDSGFYEQYF. Written as DNA, the CDR3 is TGCAGTGCTAGAGATTCAGGGTTTTACGAGCAGTACTTC.

By sample fraction, this clonotype is medium-sized. The chain links TRBV19 to TRBJ1-2, with 9 positions matching TRBD1. The germline gives CDR1 LNHDA, CDR2 SQIVND (reference sequence). The CDR3 runs 13 residues. V shed 4 bases and J 6 bases; nucleotides not matched to a gene: 3. The CDR3 nucleotides read TGTGCCAGTAGTACTGGGACAGGGAATGGCTACACCTTC. Residues: CASSTGTGNGYTF.

This clonotype has a count of ten or more. This rearrangement joins TRBV11-3 to TRBJ2-1; D might be TRBD1 or TRBD2, each matching 5 bases. Per the germline V gene, CDR1 is SGHNT and CDR2 is YENEEA. This CDR3 has 15 amino acids. V was pared by 5 bases and J by 6 bases, with 17 bases between. CDR3: CASSVEGLAANEQFF. DNA of the CDR3: TGTGCCAGCAGCGTCGAGGGGCTAGCCGCCAATGAGCAGTTCTTC.

The V and J genes are TRBV25-1 and TRBJ2-1; 7 nucleotides match TRBD1. V lost 6 bases, J lost 8 bases, and 10 bases stayed unmatched. The CDR3 has 14 residues. Germline CDR1 is MGHDK and CDR2 is SYGVNS. In nucleotides, the CDR3 is TGTGCCAGCAGCCAACAGGGGTTCAACGATGAGCAGTTCTTC. It specifies CASSQQGFNDEQFF.

This clonotype has at least ten counts. This chain joins TRBV6-4 and TRBJ2-3; 11 bases map to TRBD2. Germline V gene sequence: CDR1 MRHNA, CDR2 SNTAGT. Losses at the gene ends were 6 bases for V and 5 bases for J; bases not matched to a gene: 7. The CDR3 extends over 15 amino acids. The CDR3 DNA follows: TGTGCCAGCAGCCCGGGACTAGCGGAGGTAGATACGCAGTATTTT. It codes for CASSPGLAEVDTQYF.

This clonotype is medium-sized (0.01 to 0.1%) in the sample. This chain links TRBV7-6 with TRBJ2-1; 8 bases line up with TRBD2. CDR1 SGHVS and CDR2 FNYEAQ come from the germline V gene. The CDR3 is 15 amino acids. V lost 5 bases and J lost 7; bases outside the gene matches: 10. The CDR3 loop reads CASSLTQRELNEQFF. In DNA, the CDR3 is TGTGCCAGCAGCCTTACTCAGCGGGAGTTGAATGAGCAGTTCTTC.